This T cell receptor (beta chain) was found in a study of blood T cell repertoires in COVID-19. The overall study: Acute and convalescent COVID-19 samples came from the United States, Italy and Spain. The analysed material was cDNA or gDNA that came from T cells, B-cell-depleted T cells, or PBMCs.

CDR1 MRHNA and CDR2 SNTAGT come from the germline V gene. The CDR3 length is 17 residues. V lost 3 bases and J lost 0, with 12 bases in between. Per the authors' pipeline: The assay estimated nucleated cells by amplifying reference gene primers. Profiled with immunoSEQ multiplex PCR; TCRdb holds only in-frame clones, not every one. Clone size and V and J calls were adopted from that table, with D and trimming inferred from the DNA. The table has about 190,000 clones, about nine tenths seen once. The TCR was taken from a man between 65 and 85 years old with active or convalescent COVID-19. The sample taken for sequencing was peripheral blood. V is TRBV6-4 and J is TRBJ1-6; D is ambiguous. CDR3 loop: CASSDVLRSSYNSPLHF. CDR3 DNA sequence: TGTGCCAGCAGTGATGTCCTCCGGAGCTCCTATAATTCACCCCTCCACTTT.